Each of the 10 T cell receptor beta chains below was sequenced from the same sample in a study of cytomegalovirus exposure and HLA in healthy donors. Primers: 60 Vbeta forward and 13 Jbeta reverse. TCRdb's table, derived via immunoSEQ multiplex PCR, lists solely in-frame clones and lacks some. The repertoire holds some 130,000 clones, roughly 82% seen once, with 11% in the top ten. The sequenced material came from PBMCs. These receptors originate from a male donor in good health and CMV-seropositive.

This sequence joins TRBV30 and TRBJ2-7; 8 nucleotides agree with TRBD1. The germline gives CDR1 GTSNPN, CDR2 SVGIG (reference sequence). V lost 0 bases and J lost 6; bases outside the gene matches: 10. The CDR3 sequence is 15 residues long. CDR3 region: CAWSVGMRTGPEQYF. In DNA, the CDR3 is TGTGCCTGGAGTGTAGGGATGAGGACAGGGCCCGAGCAGTACTTC.

The chain couples TRBV28 to TRBJ2-1; the D is unclear. The CDR3 covers 16 residues. V gave up 5 bases and J gave up 4 bases, with 18 bases separating them. Looked up from germline, CDR1 is MDHEN and CDR2 is SYDVKM. CDR3 sequence reads: CASSDITTQIYNEQFF. The DNA of the CDR3 is TGTGCCAGCAGTGACATTACGACACAAATTTACAATGAGCAGTTCTTC. Drawing the rest from reference TRBV28 and TRBJ2-1, the complete variable domain is DVKVTQSSRYLVKRTGEKVFLECVQDMDHENMFWYRQDPGLGLRLIYFSYDVKMKEKGDIPEGYSVSREKKERFSLILESASTNQTSMYLCASSDITTQIYNEQFFGPGTRLTVL.

The genes are TRBV29-1 and TRBJ1-1; a possible D gene is TRBD1 (6 bases). Trimming took off 1 base at V and 0 bases at J, with 6 bases between the two ends. The CDR3 runs 13 residues. CDR1 is SQVTM, CDR2 ANQGSEA, per germline. The CDR3: CSVEGTVNTEAFF. CDR3 sequence (DNA): TGCAGCGTTGAAGGGACAGTGAACACTGAAGCTTTCTTT.

The V call is TRBV4-3, the J call TRBJ2-7; perhaps TRBD2 as D (5 bases). The V gene lost 4 bases and the J gene lost 3 bases, with 10 bases spanning the gap. The length of the CDR3 is 13 residues. The germline CDR1 and CDR2 sequences are LGHNA and YSLEER. In DNA, the CDR3 is TGCGCCAGCAGCCCGAGGGTCGGCTACGAGCAGTACTTC. The encoded protein is CASSPRVGYEQYF.

The chain links TRBV18 to TRBJ1-3; 7 bases are a match to TRBD1. The length of the CDR3 is 14 residues. The V gene's germline CDR1 is KGHSH and CDR2 LQKENI. The V gene end was trimmed by 6 bases and the J gene end by 4 bases; junction bases not matched to a gene: 6. CDR3 DNA sequence: TGTGCCAGCTCGGAGGGGGCGGAAGGAAACACCATATATTTT. Encoded protein: CASSEGAEGNTIYF.

The rearrangement joins TRBV15 to TRBJ1-2, with TRBD1 identical over 9 bases. V shed 5 bases and J 3 bases; nucleotides not matched to a gene: 4. The germline V gene has CDR1 LNHNV and CDR2 YYDKDF (reference sequence). The CDR3 loop spans 14 amino acids. The CDR3: CATSPRTGDYGYTF. As DNA, the CDR3 is TGTGCCACCAGCCCTCGGACAGGGGACTATGGCTACACCTTC.

In its sample, this clone was seen a few times. The chain has TRBV6-5 and TRBJ2-1, with 13 positions matching TRBD2. J was trimmed by 8 bases and V by 4 bases; bases with no gene match: 5. Germline values: CDR1 MNHEY, CDR2 SVGAGI. This CDR3 comprises 15 residues. The CDR3 protein is CASSFGLAGAHEQFF. The CDR3 DNA follows: TGTGCCAGCAGTTTCGGACTAGCGGGAGCGCATGAGCAGTTCTTC.

This clone was recorded a few times. V and J are TRBV19 and TRBJ2-7; 7 bases match TRBD1. The CDR3 sequence is 15 residues long. CDR1 and CDR2 (germline): LNHDA, SQIVND (reference sequence). J lost 7 bases, V lost 5 bases, and 14 bases had no gene match. The CDR3 loop reads CASSFATGMSEEQYF. The CDR3 coding sequence is TGTGCCAGTAGTTTCGCGACAGGGATGAGTGAAGAGCAGTACTTC.

The V and J genes are TRBV5-1 and TRBJ2-7; D may be TRBD2 (6 bases). The CDR3 is 17 residues long. CDR1 SGHRS and CDR2 YFSETQ come from the germline V gene. Between the trimmed V and J ends, which lost 0 bases and 5 bases, there was a span of 21 bases. Written as DNA, the CDR3 is TGCGCCAGCAGCTTGGGCGGCGGGGAGAGAGCCCTTGACGAGCAGTACTTC. Amino acid sequence: CASSLGGGERALDEQYF.

With respect to this clone: The same CDR3 is also encoded by other DNA sequences in this sample. This sequence joins TRBV7-2 and TRBJ1-4; D gene unclear. From germline, CDR1 is SGHTA and CDR2 FQGNSA. The ends were cut back, 5 bases at V and 6 bases at J, with 13 bases in the middle. CDR3 size: 14 residues. CDR3 nucleotides: TGTGCCAGCAGCGAACAGTTACCTCATGAAAAACTGTTTTTT. Its translation is CASSEQLPHEKLFF.